The 2 T cell receptor beta chains in this list originate from one sample, sequenced in a study of neurological immune-mediated disorders (dated by TCRdb to the late 2010s). Receptors were amplified or captured by 5' RACE. For sequencing, an Illumina HiSeq 2500 was employed. TCRdb trimmed public reads at Q25 via fastp, called clones via MiXCR and kept in-frame beta chains. Records with the same CDR3 protein are collapsed into one entry carrying the most frequent genes and DNA. The sample has about 59,000 distinct CDR3 sequences on record, about 12% of them singletons. Around 10% of the sample is held by the ten biggest clonotypes. Sequences were obtained from PBMCs. Receptor source: a woman aged 55-69 years with HTLV-1-associated myelopathy (HAM/TSP).

This clonotype occurred many times. The V gene is TRBV2, the J gene TRBJ2-7, with 9 bases identical to TRBD1. The V gene end was trimmed by 6 bases and the J gene end by 7 bases; junction bases not matched to a gene: 7. Germline V gives CDR1 SNHLY, CDR2 FYNNEI. CDR3 length: 13 amino acids. The CDR3 sequence: CASRDRDRAEQYF. CDR3 in DNA: TGTGCCAGCAGAGACCGGGACAGGGCAGAGCAGTACTTC.

The chain combines TRBV20-1 with TRBJ2-4; D is unclear. The germline V and J ends were trimmed by 8 bases and 3 bases, with 20 bases remaining between them. The germline V gene has CDR1 DFQATT and CDR2 SNEGSKA (reference sequence). This CDR3 spans 15 amino acids. CDR3 protein: CSTNRVSVDKNIQYF. The CDR3 nucleotides are TGCAGTACAAATCGGGTCTCCGTGGACAAAAACATTCAGTACTTC.